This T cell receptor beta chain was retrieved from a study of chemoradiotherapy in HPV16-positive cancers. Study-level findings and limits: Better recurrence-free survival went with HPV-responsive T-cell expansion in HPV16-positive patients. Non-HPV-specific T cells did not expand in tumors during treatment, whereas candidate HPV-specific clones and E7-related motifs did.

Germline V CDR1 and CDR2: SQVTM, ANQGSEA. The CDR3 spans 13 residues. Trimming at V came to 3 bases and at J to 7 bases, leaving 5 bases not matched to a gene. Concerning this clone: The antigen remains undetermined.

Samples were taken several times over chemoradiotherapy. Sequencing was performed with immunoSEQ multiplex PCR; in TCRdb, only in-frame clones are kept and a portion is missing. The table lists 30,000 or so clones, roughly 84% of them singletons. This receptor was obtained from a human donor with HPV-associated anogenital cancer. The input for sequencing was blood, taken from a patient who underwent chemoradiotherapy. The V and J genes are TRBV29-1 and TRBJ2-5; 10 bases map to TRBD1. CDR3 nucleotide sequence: TGCAGCGTTGAGGACAGGGGGGTGACGACCCAGTACTTC. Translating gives CSVEDRGVTTQYF.